The clone carrying this T cell receptor (beta chain) was found a few times. Antigen: not known. This record comes from a study of identical twins. General study points: Out-of-frame alpha sequences common to twins exhibited a surplus of low generation probability. High-abundance cord blood beta clonotypes had fewer insertions; memory repertoires showed none.

Deletions cut 1 base from V and 1 base from J, with 14 bases between. CDR1 is LNHNV and CDR2 is YYDKDF in the germline V gene (reference sequence). The CDR3 contains 16 residues. A universal primer site came from template switching; cDNA carried unique molecular identifiers. From the 5' RACE reads, TCRdb called clonotypes with MiXCR, one entry per CDR3 protein. The sample consists of around 480,000 distinct CDR3 sequences, 14% of them appearing once. The same sample was also studied in work on yellow fever vaccine responses in identical twins.

The genes are TRBV15 and TRBJ2-7, with D perhaps matching TRBD1 (6 bases). The receptor comes from a young woman in good health. The specimen was CD4+ T cells sorted from blood. CDR3 in amino acids: CATSRGSGTSSYEQYF. CDR3 bases: TGTGCCACCAGCAGAGGTTCCGGGACATCATCCTACGAGCAGTACTTC.